Below are 30 T cell receptor beta chains sequenced from a single sample in a study of shared clonotypes between healthy human individuals. TCRdb keeps only in-frame clones here, not all; method: immunoSEQ multiplex PCR. The sample includes fewer than 3 million clones, 85% to 95% of them seen just once. Sequencing was performed on naive CD4+ T cells from PBMCs. As to subset: CD45RA+ positively selected. These receptors came from a man aged 18-30 years in good health. Some clones in this sample may be carry-over from other donors' samples.

The sample holds a few counts of this clone. V is TRBV2 and J is TRBJ1-1; D is perhaps TRBD1 (5 bases). The CDR3 totals 14 residues. CDR1 is SNHLY, CDR2 FYNNEI, per germline. V was cut by 7 bases and J by 3 bases, with 15 bases left in between. The CDR3 bases are TGTGCCAGCACACAGAGGCAGGGAGACACTGAAGCTTTCTTT. Translated, it gives CASTQRQGDTEAFF.

V and J are TRBV5-6 and TRBJ1-3; D ambiguous. Germline assignment: CDR1 SGHDT and CDR2 YYEEEE. This CDR3 comprises 14 residues. Trimming cost V 4 bases and J 2 bases, with 10 bases left between them. In DNA form, the CDR3 reads TGTGCCAGCAGCGCTTTGACGGCTGGAAACACCATATATTTT. This gives the protein CASSALTAGNTIYF. Supplemented by reference TRBV5-6 and TRBJ1-3, the full variable domain reads DAGVTQSPTHLIKTRGQQVTLRCSPKSGHDTVSWYQQALGQGPQFIFQYYEEEERQRGNFPDRFSGHQFPNYSSELNVNALLLGDSALYLCASSALTAGNTIYFGEGSWLTVV.

The chain uses TRBV28 and TRBJ2-2; tentatively, D is TRBD2 (5 bases). This CDR3 region has 14 residues. Germline assignment: CDR1 MDHEN and CDR2 SYDVKM. V was pared by 6 bases and J by 6 bases, with 14 bases between. The DNA of the CDR3 is TGTGCCAGCAGGCCCTCGGAGGAGGCCGGGGAGCTGTTTTTT. Residues: CASRPSEEAGELFF.

The chain carries TRBV28 and TRBJ2-7, with D tentatively TRBD1 (6 bases). Germline CDR1 and CDR2: MDHEN and SYDVKM. The CDR3 spans 15 residues. V lost 7 bases and J 2 bases, leaving 18 bases between the germline ends. CDR3 DNA sequence: TGTGCCAGCAATGGACTGGGGGCCGAGCCCTACGAGCAGTACTTC. Its protein product is CASNGLGAEPYEQYF.

The rearrangement links TRBV25-1 to TRBJ2-3, with 7 bases fitting TRBD1. This CDR3 has 15 residues. J lost 4 bases, V lost 5 bases, and 9 bases had no gene match. Germline loops: CDR1 MGHDK, CDR2 SYGVNS. CDR3: CASSHPRTGSDTQYF. DNA for the CDR3: TGTGCCAGCAGTCACCCAAGGACAGGATCAGATACGCAGTATTTT.

The chain links TRBV7-3 to TRBJ2-3; unclear D gene. V lost 5 bases and J 5 bases, leaving 11 bases between the germline ends. This CDR3 region has 13 residues. The germline V gene has CDR1 SGHTA and CDR2 FQGTGA. Written as DNA, the CDR3 is TGTGCCAGCAGCCCAAACTCAGGAGATACGCAGTATTTT. This sequence encodes CASSPNSGDTQYF.

On this clone itself: Other DNA variants within this sample encode the same CDR3. The rearrangement joins TRBV7-2 to TRBJ2-5; D unclear. V lost 1 base and J lost 3, with 9 bases in between. The germline CDR1 and CDR2 sequences are SGHTA and FQGNSA. This CDR3 spans 14 amino acids. The CDR3 DNA sequence: TGTGCCAGCAGCTTAGTGAGTCGAGAAGAGACCCAGTACTTC. Translating gives CASSLVSREETQYF.

This chain joins TRBV28 and TRBJ2-7; 10 bases map to TRBD1. Germline-derived CDR1 and CDR2 are MDHEN and SYDVKM. V shed 4 bases, J shed 5 bases, and the junction held 2 bases outside the gene matches. The CDR3 spans 13 residues. CDR3 sequence (DNA): TGTGCCAGCAGTTATGACAGGGGGCACGAGCAGTACTTC. It specifies CASSYDRGHEQYF.

The chain couples TRBV6-6 to TRBJ2-2, with 8 positions matching TRBD1. CDR1 is MNHNY and CDR2 is SVGAGI in the germline V gene (reference sequence). V lost 8 bases to trimming and J lost 4 bases; unmatched junction nucleotides: 3. This CDR3 spans 13 amino acids. The CDR3 sequence is CASRQGRTGELFF. CDR3 coding DNA: TGTGCCAGCCGACAGGGGCGCACCGGGGAGCTGTTTTTT.

The V call is TRBV29-1, the J call TRBJ2-1; the match to TRBD2 covers 8 bases. V was clipped by 0 bases and J by 1 base; unmatched bases: 2. CDR3 length equals 15 residues. Germline lookup yields CDR1 SQVTM and CDR2 ANQGSEA. In DNA, the CDR3 is TGCAGCGTTGAAGACCAGCGGGAGTCCTACAATGAGCAGTTCTTC. Translated: CSVEDQRESYNEQFF.

V gene TRBV27 combines with J gene TRBJ2-5; 7 bases align to TRBD2. V lost 2 bases, J lost 4 bases, and 4 bases stayed unmatched. CDR1 is MNHEY and CDR2 is SMNVEV in the germline V gene (reference sequence). The CDR3 is 14 residues long. CDR3 bases: TGTGCCAGCAGTTTACGCGGGAGCAGAGAGACCCAGTACTTC. Amino acid sequence: CASSLRGSRETQYF.

The genes are TRBV5-4 and TRBJ1-1; perhaps TRBD1 as D (5 bases). V lost 3 bases and J lost 11, with 20 bases in between. The CDR3 contains 14 residues. In germline, CDR1 is SGHNT, CDR2 YYREEE (reference sequence). The CDR3 sequence: CASSSWTGGGGAFF. In nucleotides, the CDR3 is TGTGCCAGCAGCTCGTGGACCGGCGGGGGAGGGGCTTTCTTT. The variable domain in full, with the rest retrieved from reference TRBV5-4 and TRBJ1-1, is ETGVTQSPTHLIKTRGQQVTLRCSSQSGHNTVSWYQQALGQGPQFIFQYYREEENGRGNFPPRFSGLQFPNYSSELNVNALELDDSALYLCASSSWTGGGGAFFGQGTRLTVV.

V usage is TRBV5-4 and J usage is TRBJ1-2; perhaps TRBD1 as D (5 bases). The CDR3 is 13 amino acids. The V gene's germline CDR1 is SGHNT and CDR2 YYREEE (reference sequence). Between the trimmed V and J ends, which lost 4 bases and 6 bases, there was a span of 13 bases. CDR3: CASSKTGRDGYTF. CDR3 sequence (DNA): TGTGCCAGCAGCAAAACAGGCAGGGATGGCTACACCTTC.

The V call is TRBV5-1, the J call TRBJ1-4; TRBD1 might be the D (6 bases). This CDR3 has 15 amino acids. V lost 4 bases and J 7 bases, leaving 17 bases between the germline ends. CDR1 and CDR2 from the germline V gene are SGHRS and YFSETQ. The CDR3 reads CASSLTRGAGEKLFF. The CDR3 DNA follows: TGCGCCAGCAGCCTTACTCGGGGGGCAGGTGAAAAACTGTTTTTT.

This sequence joins TRBV7-3 and TRBJ2-1, with TRBD1 matching 8 bases. Germline lookup yields CDR1 SGHTA and CDR2 FQGTGA. The CDR3 contains 14 residues. V dropped 5 bases and J dropped 6; count of bases not matched to a gene: 6. The CDR3 nucleotides are TGTGCCAGCAGCCCGAGGACAGGGTCCAATGAGCAGTTCTTC. Protein sequence: CASSPRTGSNEQFF.

This chain links TRBV7-6 with TRBJ1-2; D remains ambiguous. This CDR3 is built from 11 residues. V lost 1 base and J 5 bases, leaving 2 bases between the germline ends. Germline-derived CDR1 and CDR2 are SGHVS and FNYEAQ. CDR3: CASSLEYGYTF. The CDR3 nucleotides are TGTGCCAGCAGCTTAGAATATGGCTACACCTTC.

The chain couples TRBV15 to TRBJ2-5; TRBD1 matches 8 bases. The CDR3 runs 15 residues. Per the germline V gene, CDR1 is LNHNV and CDR2 is YYDKDF (reference sequence). J was trimmed by 4 bases and V by 2 bases; bases with no gene match: 6. The DNA for the CDR3 is TGTGCCACCAGCAGATCCGGACAGGGTGGAGAGACCCAGTACTTC. Protein: CATSRSGQGGETQYF.

The chain employs TRBV11-1 and TRBJ2-7; weak D call: TRBD1 (6 bases). V was pared by 5 bases and J by 3 bases, with 14 bases between. This CDR3 has 14 amino acids. CDR1 and CDR2 from the germline V gene are SGHAT and FQDESV (reference sequence). This CDR3 reads CASSPLGQLYEQYF. The CDR3 nucleotides are TGTGCCAGCAGCCCGCTCGGACAGCTCTACGAGCAGTACTTC.

The chain links TRBV28 to TRBJ1-2; TRBD1 aligns across 7 bases. CDR1 and CDR2 (germline): MDHEN, SYDVKM. Germline trimming cut 5 bases from V and 8 bases from J; bases unmatched to any gene: 8. The CDR3 runs 13 residues. CDR3 sequence reads: CASSGRGARGYTF. The CDR3 coding sequence is TGTGCCAGCAGTGGCAGGGGGGCGCGCGGCTACACCTTC.

This chain joins TRBV28 and TRBJ2-3; TRBD2 matches 11 bases. The CDR3 runs 16 residues. Germline-derived CDR1 and CDR2 are MDHEN and SYDVKM. The V segment lost 4 bases and the J segment 4 bases; nucleotides outside the gene matches: 7. The CDR3 reads CASSSRSGRGPDTQYF. CDR3 sequence (DNA): TGTGCCAGCAGTTCCCGTAGCGGGAGGGGCCCAGATACGCAGTATTTT.

This chain uses TRBV5-4 with TRBJ2-2, with D possibly TRBD2 on 6 matching bases. Germline lookup yields CDR1 SGHNT and CDR2 YYREEE (reference sequence). Between the trimmed V and J ends, which lost 9 bases and 7 bases, there was a span of 10 bases. This CDR3 contains 11 residues. The CDR3 DNA is TGTGCCACCGACGGGGGCGGGGAGCTGTTTTTT. This encodes CATDGGGELFF.

The chain couples TRBV2 to TRBJ2-6; tentatively, D is TRBD1 (6 bases). Germline V gives CDR1 SNHLY, CDR2 FYNNEI. Trimming removed 5 bases from V and 0 bases from J, with 17 bases in between. CDR3 size: 18 residues. CDR3 sequence (DNA): TGTGCCAGCAGTTCTACAGGGTACCCTCTCTCTGGGGCCAACGTCCTGACTTTC. Its protein product is CASSSTGYPLSGANVLTF.

The chain is built from TRBV4-2 and TRBJ2-2; D might be TRBD2 (6 bases). The CDR3 is made up of 17 amino acids. The germline CDR1 and CDR2 sequences are LGHNA and YNFKEQ. The V end was cut by 1 base, the J end by 0 bases, with 12 bases between. The CDR3 DNA sequence: TGTGCCAGCAGCCAAGCGGCGGGAAGAGCGAACACCGGGGAGCTGTTTTTT. Its translation is CASSQAAGRANTGELFF.

This clone has only a few counts. The chain joins TRBV27 to TRBJ2-7; 11 bases map to TRBD2. The CDR3 sequence is 14 residues long. The germline V gene has CDR1 MNHEY and CDR2 SMNVEV (reference sequence). The junction had 8 bases not matched to a gene; V was cut back by 6 bases and J by 7 bases. The CDR3, as DNA: TGTGCCAGCAGACTAGCGGGAGTTCTAAGTGAGCAGTACTTC. Its protein product is CASRLAGVLSEQYF.

With regard to this clone: The sample contains more than one DNA sequence encoding this CDR3. The chain employs TRBV18 and TRBJ1-2; D remains ambiguous. Germline V gives CDR1 KGHSH, CDR2 LQKENI. The CDR3 has 13 amino acids. The germline V and J ends were trimmed by 1 base and 4 bases, with 7 bases remaining between them. The CDR3 sequence: CASSPRQLYGYTF. The CDR3 DNA is TGTGCCAGCTCACCACGACAACTCTATGGCTACACCTTC.

The chain recombines TRBV5-1 with TRBJ2-2; D not certain. The CDR3 covers 15 residues. The ends were cut back, 4 bases at V and 5 bases at J, with 15 bases in the middle. Germline values: CDR1 SGHRS, CDR2 YFSETQ. CDR3 in DNA: TGCGCCAGCAGCACCGCACAAAGAGGAACCGGGGAGCTGTTTTTT. Its translation: CASSTAQRGTGELFF.

About this clone itself: The same CDR3 can be traced to other DNA sequences in this sample. The chain recombines TRBV29-1 with TRBJ2-1; D may correspond to TRBD1 or TRBD2 (6 bases each). Trimming shortened V by 4 bases and J by 5 bases, and 9 bases separated the two germline ends. CDR1 is SQVTM, CDR2 ANQGSEA, per germline. CDR3 length: 12 residues. In DNA, the CDR3 is TGCAGCGTTGGAAGGGGGGACAATGAGCAGTTCTTC. Translation: CSVGRGDNEQFF.

The rearrangement joins TRBV7-9 to TRBJ2-2, with 11 nucleotides matching TRBD2. There are 15 residues in the CDR3. V lost 5 bases to trimming and J lost 7 bases; unmatched junction nucleotides: 6. Germline CDR1 SEHNR, CDR2 FQNEAQ (reference sequence). CDR3 sequence: CASSRGLADGGELFF. For the CDR3, the DNA is TGTGCCAGCAGCCGGGGACTAGCGGATGGCGGGGAGCTGTTTTTT. Full variable domain (outside the CDR3, taken from reference TRBV7-9 and TRBJ2-2): DTGVSQNPRHKITKRGQNVTFRCDPISEHNRLYWYRQTLGQGPEFLTYFQNEAQLEKSRLLSDRFSAERPKGSFSTLEIQRTEQGDSAMYLCASSRGLADGGELFFGEGSRLTVL.

Notes on this clone: Other DNA sequences in the sample encode the same CDR3. The genes are TRBV5-1 and TRBJ2-2; D unclear. CDR1 SGHRS and CDR2 YFSETQ come from the germline V gene. Trimming took 1 base from V and 5 from J, leaving 12 bases between them. The CDR3 sequence is 15 residues long. The CDR3, as DNA: TGCGCCAGCAGCTTGCCCAGTGGGGTAACCGGGGAGCTGTTTTTT. This gives the protein CASSLPSGVTGELFF. The whole variable domain, remainder taken from reference TRBV5-1 and TRBJ2-2, is KAGVTQTPRYLIKTRGQQVTLSCSPISGHRSVSWYQQTPGQGLQFLFEYFSETQRNKGNFPGRFSGRQFSNSRSEMNVSTLELGDSALYLCASSLPSGVTGELFFGEGSRLTVL.

This clone appeared a single time. The J gene is TRBJ1-5, the V gene TRBV5-4; D gene ambiguous. The CDR3 spans 14 residues. Germline V gives CDR1 SGHNT, CDR2 YYREEE (reference sequence). V lost 4 bases to trimming and J lost 0 bases, with 8 bases between them. The CDR3 sequence: CASSPEASNQPQHF. CDR3 nucleotide sequence: TGTGCCAGCAGCCCGGAGGCTAGCAATCAGCCCCAGCATTTT.